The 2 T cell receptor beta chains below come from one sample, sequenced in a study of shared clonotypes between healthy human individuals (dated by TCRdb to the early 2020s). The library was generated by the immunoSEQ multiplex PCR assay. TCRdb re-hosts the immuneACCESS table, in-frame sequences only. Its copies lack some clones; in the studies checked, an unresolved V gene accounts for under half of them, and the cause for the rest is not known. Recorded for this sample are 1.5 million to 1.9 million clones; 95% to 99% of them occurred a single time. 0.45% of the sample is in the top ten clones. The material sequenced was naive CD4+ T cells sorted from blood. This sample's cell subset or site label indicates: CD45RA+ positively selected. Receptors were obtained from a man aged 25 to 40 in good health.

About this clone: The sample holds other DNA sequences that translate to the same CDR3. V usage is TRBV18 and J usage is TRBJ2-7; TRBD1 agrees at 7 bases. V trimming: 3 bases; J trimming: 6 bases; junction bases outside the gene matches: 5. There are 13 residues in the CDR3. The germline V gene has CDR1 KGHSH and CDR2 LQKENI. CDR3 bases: TGTGCCAGCTCACCCCTGGGACAGATCGAGCAGTACTTC. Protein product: CASSPLGQIEQYF. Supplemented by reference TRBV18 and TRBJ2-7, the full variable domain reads NAGVMQNPRHLVRRRGQEARLRCSPMKGHSHVYWYRQLPEEGLKFMVYLQKENIIDESGMPKERFSAEFPKEGPSILRIQQVVRGDSAAYFCASSPLGQIEQYFGPGTRLTVT.

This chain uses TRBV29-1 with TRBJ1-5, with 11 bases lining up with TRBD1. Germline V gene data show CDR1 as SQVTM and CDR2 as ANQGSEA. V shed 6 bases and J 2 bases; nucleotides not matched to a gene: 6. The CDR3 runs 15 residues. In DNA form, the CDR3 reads TGCAGCGTCGGACAGGGGGCCGATCGCAATCAGCCCCAGCATTTT. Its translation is CSVGQGADRNQPQHF.